This T cell receptor beta chain came from a study of OX40 agonist ivuxolimab in advanced cancers. After removal of 4 bases from V and 1 base from J, the junction contained 6 bases not matched to a gene. The CDR3 is 15 residues long. Germline V gene sequence: CDR1 MNHEY, CDR2 SVGAGI. The table came from immunoSEQ multiplex PCR; TCRdb's copy has only in-frame clones and leaves some out. The table records some 60,000 clones, about 89% of them present only once. Points on this clone: Antigen specificity is unknown.

Study-level results: CD8+ T cells showed, on average, more clonal expansion than CD4+ cells. Some patients without response likewise showed low normalized clonal expansion.

The TCR was taken from an adult with an advanced solid tumor such as melanoma, head and neck, liver or kidney cancer. The input for sequencing was CD4+ or CD8+ T cells sorted from blood, taken in a trial of the OX40 agonist ivuxolimab. The rearrangement uses TRBV6-5 and TRBJ1-2; TRBD1 matches 7 bases. The CDR3 region has the DNA TGTGCCAGCAGTTTCCAATGGGACAGTAACTATGGCTACACCTTC. This sequence encodes CASSFQWDSNYGYTF.